This T cell receptor beta chain was retrieved from a study of cytomegalovirus exposure and HLA in healthy donors. For the study at large: Samples from HLA-typed donors yielded 65 million to 85 million unique TCRs in an early data release.

The study ran its PCR with 60 Vbeta and 13 Jbeta primers. The assay was immunoSEQ multiplex PCR, and TCRdb's table has in-frame clones only and misses some. This table has roughly 220,000 clones, around 64% appearing once. There are 16 residues in the CDR3. The germline V gene encodes CDR1 LNHDA and CDR2 SQIVND (reference sequence). V trimming: 7 bases; J trimming: 1 base; junction bases outside the gene matches: 10. This clone was recorded a few times. The genes are TRBV19 and TRBJ1-5; 7 bases match TRBD1. The sample comprised PBMCs. The sequence derives from a man between 35 and 55 years old in good health and CMV-seropositive. CDR3 sequence reads: CASTLLDRASNQPQHF. The CDR3 DNA follows: TGTGCCAGTACCCTTCTTGACAGGGCCAGCAATCAGCCCCAGCATTTT.